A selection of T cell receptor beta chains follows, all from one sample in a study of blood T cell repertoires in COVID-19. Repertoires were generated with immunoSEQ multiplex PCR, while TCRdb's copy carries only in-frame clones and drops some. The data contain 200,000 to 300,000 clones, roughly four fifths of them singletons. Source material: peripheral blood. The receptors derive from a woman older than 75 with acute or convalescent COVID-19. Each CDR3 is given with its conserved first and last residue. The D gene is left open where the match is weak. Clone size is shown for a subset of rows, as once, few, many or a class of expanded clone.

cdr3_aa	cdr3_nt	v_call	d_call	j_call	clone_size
CASSPGYGDQPQHF	TGTGCCAGCTCACCAGGATACGGGGATCAGCCCCAGCATTTT	TRBV18	NA	TRBJ1-5	NA
CASSWTGTGGIANEKLFF	TGTGCCAGCAGCTGGACCGGGACAGGGGGCATCGCTAATGAAAAACTGTTTTTT	TRBV7-2	TRBD1	TRBJ1-4	NA
CASSMVASYNEQFF	TGTGCCAGCAGTATGGTAGCGTCCTACAATGAGCAGTTCTTC	TRBV2	NA	TRBJ2-1	NA
CASSSQGVAGYTF	TGTGCCAGCAGTTCACAGGGGGTTGCGGGCTACACCTTC	TRBV6-5	TRBD1	TRBJ1-2	NA
CATSLWTGQLGADTQYF	TGTGCCACCAGCTTATGGACAGGCCAACTCGGTGCAGATACGCAGTATTTT	TRBV15	TRBD1	TRBJ2-3	NA
CASSRRGVTDTQYF	TGTGCCAGCAGCCGGCGGGGGGTTACAGATACGCAGTATTTT	TRBV5-6	TRBD2	TRBJ2-3	NA
CASSAQVNTEAFF	TGTGCCAGCTCCGCACAGGTGAACACTGAAGCTTTCTTT	TRBV12-3/TRBV12-4	NA	TRBJ1-1	NA
CASSEGGGSPLHF	TGTGCCAGCAGTGAAGGGGGAGGATCACCCCTCCACTTT	TRBV6-1	NA	TRBJ1-6	NA
CASSYSAGVSDTQYF	TGTGCCAGCAGCTATTCTGCGGGGGTCTCAGATACGCAGTATTTT	TRBV11-2	TRBD2	TRBJ2-3	NA
CASIRLRTDTQYF	TGTGCCAGCATTCGACTGCGCACAGATACGCAGTATTTT	TRBV2	NA	TRBJ2-3	few
CASSTGTSGGADTQYF	TGCGCCAGCAGCACGGGGACTAGCGGGGGGGCAGATACGCAGTATTTT	TRBV5-1	TRBD2	TRBJ2-3	NA
CASSSDGKSYGYTF	TGTGCCAGCAGCTCCGACGGGAAGTCCTATGGCTACACCTTC	TRBV7-9	NA	TRBJ1-2	NA
CSAPTSNYGYTF	TGCAGCGCCCCAACTAGCAACTATGGCTACACCTTC	TRBV29-1	NA	TRBJ1-2	NA
CASSLAGQLANEKLFF	TGCGCCAGCAGCTTGGCCGGACAGTTGGCTAATGAAAAACTGTTTTTT	TRBV5-1	NA	TRBJ1-4	NA
CSVEATAGPLNTEAFF	TGCAGCGTTGAAGCGACGGCAGGGCCTTTGAACACTGAAGCTTTCTTT	TRBV29-1	NA	TRBJ1-1	NA
CASSDLGTVSYEQYF	TGTGCCAGCAGTGACCTAGGGACAGTCTCCTACGAGCAGTACTTC	TRBV6-1	TRBD1	TRBJ2-7	NA
CASSASSGATNEKLFF	TGTGCCAGCTCAGCCTCATCGGGGGCAACTAATGAAAAACTGTTTTTT	TRBV18	NA	TRBJ1-4	few
CASSQDGQGRFPTNEKLFF	TGTGCCAGCAGCCAAGATGGGCAGGGGCGTTTTCCAACTAATGAAAAACTGTTTTTT	TRBV3-1/TRBV3-2	NA	TRBJ1-4	NA
CAYSSDNLQETQYF	TGTGCCTACTCCTCGGACAACCTCCAAGAGACCCAGTACTTC	TRBV30	NA	TRBJ2-5	once
CASSTRGRTDTQYF	TGTGCCAGTAGTACCAGGGGGCGGACAGATACGCAGTATTTT	TRBV19	TRBD1	TRBJ2-3	NA
CASERGYSNQPQHF	TGTGCCAGCGAAAGGGGGTATAGCAATCAGCCCCAGCATTTT	TRBV6-5	NA	TRBJ1-5	once
CASSPPLAAPDTQYF	TGTGCCAGCAGTCCCCCACTAGCTGCCCCAGATACGCAGTATTTT	TRBV6-5	NA	TRBJ2-3	NA
CAWSVFRGPGGYTF	TGTGCCTGGAGTGTCTTCAGGGGGCCTGGTGGCTACACCTTC	TRBV30	TRBD1	TRBJ1-2	NA
CASSSGGQTNQPQHF	TGTGCCAGCAGCTCTGGGGGCCAGACCAATCAGCCCCAGCATTTT	TRBV7-9	NA	TRBJ1-5	NA
CASSPGQTTNEKLFF	TGTGCCAGCAGTCCGGGACAGACAACTAATGAAAAACTGTTTTTT	TRBV7-9	TRBD1	TRBJ1-4	NA
CASSLGQKNIQYF	TGTGCCAGCAGCCTGGGACAGAAAAACATTCAGTACTTC	TRBV5-5	TRBD1	TRBJ2-4	few
CASSLARGEGGYTF	TGTGCCAGCAGCTTGGCCAGAGGGGAGGGGGGCTACACCTTC	TRBV5-4	NA	TRBJ1-2	NA
CASSPQVQPQHF	TGTGCCAGCAGCCCGCAGGTTCAGCCCCAGCATTTT	TRBV28	NA	TRBJ1-5	NA
CASSSGQASFSYNEQFF	TGCGCCAGCAGCTCGGGACAGGCTTCGTTCTCCTACAATGAGCAGTTCTTC	TRBV10-1	TRBD1	TRBJ2-1	NA
CASSLQENSNQPQHF	TGTGCCAGCAGTTTACAGGAAAATAGCAATCAGCCCCAGCATTTT	TRBV2	NA	TRBJ1-5	NA
CASRIQGTAYEQYF	TGTGCCAGCAGGATCCAGGGGACAGCCTACGAGCAGTACTTC	TRBV2	TRBD1	TRBJ2-7	NA
CASSLGAKTDTQYF	TGTGCCAGCAGTTTAGGAGCGAAGACAGATACGCAGTATTTT	TRBV28	NA	TRBJ2-3	NA
CASSPDAGRTNTGELFF	TGCGCCAGCAGCCCAGACGCGGGACGCACGAACACCGGGGAGCTGTTTTTT	TRBV5-1	NA	TRBJ2-2	NA
CASSGRGWSPYEQYF	TGTGCCAGCAGTGGCAGGGGTTGGAGTCCCTACGAGCAGTACTTC	TRBV28	NA	TRBJ2-7	once
CASTPGLWIAHQAFF	TGTGCCAGTACCCCTGGTTTATGGATAGCACATCAGGCTTTCTTT	TRBV19	NA	TRBJ1-1	NA
CASSKWGTNTGELFF	TGTGCCAGCAGTAAATGGGGCACGAACACCGGGGAGCTGTTTTTT	TRBV6-5	NA	TRBJ2-2	NA
CASSWGGAGGAMGYTF	TGTGCCAGCAGCTGGGGTGGCGCAGGGGGCGCGATGGGCTACACCTTC	TRBV5-5	TRBD1	TRBJ1-2	few
CASSVQQGNQPQHF	TGTGCCAGTAGTGTACAACAGGGGAATCAGCCCCAGCATTTT	TRBV19	TRBD1	TRBJ1-5	NA
CASSTGTVNNQPQHF	TGTGCCAGCAGTACCGGGACAGTCAACAATCAGCCCCAGCATTTT	TRBV28	TRBD1	TRBJ1-5	NA
CASSLRDRRNQETQYF	TGTGCCAGCAGCTTGAGGGACAGGCGAAACCAAGAGACCCAGTACTTC	TRBV7-8	TRBD1	TRBJ2-5	NA
CASSEAPYSGANVLTF	TGTGCCAGCAGTGAAGCTCCGTACTCTGGGGCCAACGTCCTGACTTTC	TRBV6-1	NA	TRBJ2-6	NA
CASSSTGITGRGYTF	TGTGCCAGCAGCTCGACCGGGATCACCGGTCGGGGCTACACCTTC	TRBV5-6	NA	TRBJ1-2	NA
CASRRGGDEQYF	TGTGCCAGCAGAAGGGGAGGGGACGAGCAGTACTTC	TRBV25-1	TRBD2	TRBJ2-7	NA
CASSSTGGSYEQYF	TGTGCCAGCAGCTCGACAGGGGGCTCCTACGAGCAGTACTTC	TRBV7-2	TRBD1	TRBJ2-7	NA
CASIGTGILRGYTF	TGTGCCAGCATTGGGACAGGGATCCTCCGTGGCTACACCTTC	TRBV6-5	TRBD1	TRBJ1-2	few
CAISETSGQGANSNYGYTF	TGTGCCATCAGTGAGACCTCGGGACAGGGGGCCAACTCTAACTATGGCTACACCTTC	TRBV10-3	TRBD1	TRBJ1-2	few
CASSYSASYEQYF	TGTGCCAGCAGTTACTCTGCCAGCTACGAGCAGTACTTC	TRBV6-5	NA	TRBJ2-7	NA
CASSLEGAGGYTF	TGTGCCAGCAGCTTAGAGGGGGCCGGTGGCTACACCTTC	TRBV7-9	TRBD1	TRBJ1-2	NA
CASSLDGTGFLQPQHF	TGTGCCAGTAGTCTCGATGGGACAGGGTTTTTGCAGCCCCAGCATTTT	TRBV19	TRBD1	TRBJ1-5	NA
CASSTTSRSGELFF	TGTGCCAGCAGTACGACTAGCCGGTCCGGGGAGCTGTTTTTT	TRBV27	TRBD2	TRBJ2-2	NA
CASTGTYEQYF	TGTGCCAGCACGGGGACCTACGAGCAGTACTTC	TRBV6-6	NA	TRBJ2-7	NA
CASSLTGQGSSEQYF	TGCGCCAGCAGCTTAACGGGACAGGGGTCGTCCGAGCAGTACTTC	TRBV5-1	TRBD1	TRBJ2-7	NA
CASSVDGRGTDTQYF	TGTGCCAGCAGCGTAGACGGGAGGGGAACAGATACGCAGTATTTT	TRBV9	TRBD2	TRBJ2-3	NA
CASSHVAGDYEQYF	TGTGCCAGCAGCCACGTAGCGGGGGATTACGAGCAGTACTTC	TRBV4-2	TRBD2	TRBJ2-7	NA
CAISKDRAGANVLTF	TGTGCCATCAGTAAAGACAGGGCTGGGGCCAACGTCCTGACTTTC	TRBV10-3	TRBD1	TRBJ2-6	NA
CASRLGQRGNQPQHF	TGTGCCAGCAGACTGGGACAGCGAGGTAATCAGCCCCAGCATTTT	TRBV6-6	TRBD1	TRBJ1-5	NA
CASSHLQGGSETQYF	TGTGCCAGCAGCCACTTGCAAGGGGGATCAGAGACCCAGTACTTC	TRBV9	NA	TRBJ2-5	NA